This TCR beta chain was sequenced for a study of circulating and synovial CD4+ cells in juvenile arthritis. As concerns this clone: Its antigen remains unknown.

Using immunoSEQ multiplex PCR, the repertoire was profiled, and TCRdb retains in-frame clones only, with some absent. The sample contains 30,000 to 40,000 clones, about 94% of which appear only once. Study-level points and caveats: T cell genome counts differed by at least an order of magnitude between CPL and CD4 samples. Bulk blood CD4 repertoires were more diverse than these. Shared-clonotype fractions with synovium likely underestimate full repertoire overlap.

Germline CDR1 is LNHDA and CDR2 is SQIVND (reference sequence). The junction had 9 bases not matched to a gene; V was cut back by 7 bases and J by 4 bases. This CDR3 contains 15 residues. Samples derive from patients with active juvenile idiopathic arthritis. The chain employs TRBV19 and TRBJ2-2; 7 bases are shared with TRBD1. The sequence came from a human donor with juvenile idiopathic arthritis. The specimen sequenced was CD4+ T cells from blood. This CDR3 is CASTPTGPSTGELFF. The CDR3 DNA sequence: TGTGCCAGTACCCCGACAGGGCCTAGCACCGGGGAGCTGTTTTTT.